The 8 T cell receptor beta chains in this list originate from one sample, sequenced in a study of blood T cell repertoires in COVID-19. Profiled with immunoSEQ multiplex PCR; TCRdb holds only in-frame clones, not every one. The sample records 330,000 or so clones, 88% being singletons. Sequenced: PBMCs or T cells enriched from blood (not recorded which). The receptors originated from a woman in her twenties or thirties who had been exposed to COVID-19.

V usage is TRBV16 and J usage is TRBJ1-4; D is uncertain. V was cut by 6 bases and J by 0 bases, with 11 bases left in between. Germline assignment: CDR1 KGHSY and CDR2 FQNENV. The CDR3 has 15 residues. The CDR3, as DNA: TGTGCCAGCAGTGGACGGGGTGCAACTAATGAAAAACTGTTTTTT. The encoded protein is CASSGRGATNEKLFF.

The chain recombines TRBV30 with TRBJ1-4; unclear D gene. The CDR3 contains 14 residues. CDR1 is GTSNPN and CDR2 is SVGIG in the germline V gene (reference sequence). The germline V and J ends were trimmed by 0 bases and 8 bases, with 13 bases remaining between them. CDR3 nucleotide sequence: TGTGCCTGGAGTGTATCCCCCATGGGCGAAAAACTGTTTTTT. Its translation is CAWSVSPMGEKLFF.

The genes are TRBV6-5 and TRBJ2-7; TRBD1 might be the D (6 bases). V lost 0 bases and J lost 1, with 13 bases in between. The length of the CDR3 is 16 residues. The germline CDR1 and CDR2 sequences are MNHEY and SVGAGI. CDR3 loop: CASSYSRQEISYEQYF. The CDR3 region has the DNA TGTGCCAGCAGTTACTCGCGACAGGAGATTTCCTACGAGCAGTACTTC.

The genes are TRBV19 and TRBJ1-2; D perhaps matches TRBD1 (5 bases). V was trimmed by 3 bases and J by 7 bases, leaving 18 bases between them. Germline V gene sequence: CDR1 LNHDA, CDR2 SQIVND (reference sequence). The CDR3 runs to 15 residues. CDR3 DNA sequence: TGTGCCAGTAGTATGGCTCCAGGGTTTGTTGGTGGCTACACCTTC. This translates into CASSMAPGFVGGYTF.

This chain joins TRBV28 and TRBJ2-5; 7 bases map to TRBD1. The CDR3 extends over 16 amino acids. The germline V gene has CDR1 MDHEN and CDR2 SYDVKM. V lost 7 bases, J lost 2 bases, and 13 bases stayed unmatched. CDR3 bases: TGTGCCAGCACCGCCCCCGGGACAGTTATTCAAGAGACCCAGTACTTC. This codes for CASTAPGTVIQETQYF.

This rearrangement joins TRBV27 to TRBJ1-2, with D possibly being TRBD1 (6 bases). Germline lookup yields CDR1 MNHEY and CDR2 SMNVEV (reference sequence). V was shortened by 5 bases and J by 1 base, with 14 bases between the two germline ends. CDR3 length: 15 amino acids. The CDR3 here is CASSERTAHNYGYTF. CDR3 sequence (DNA): TGTGCCAGCAGTGAGAGGACAGCTCATAACTATGGCTACACCTTC.

The J gene is TRBJ2-1, the V gene TRBV3-1 (or the pseudogene TRBV3-2); 10 bases fit TRBD2. After removal of 6 bases from V and 4 bases from J, the junction contained 6 bases not matched to a gene. This CDR3 has 15 residues. Germline CDR1 LGHDT, CDR2 YNNKEL (reference sequence). The CDR3: CASSQTSGPYNEQFF. In DNA form, the CDR3 reads TGTGCCAGCAGTCAGACTAGCGGGCCTTACAATGAGCAGTTCTTC.

This rearrangement joins TRBV7-6 to TRBJ2-2, with a tentative D call TRBD2 (5 bases). Trimming removed 5 bases from V and 5 bases from J, with 15 bases in between. The CDR3 length is 15 residues. CDR1 and CDR2 (germline): SGHVS, FNYEAQ. The DNA of the CDR3 is TGTGCCAGCAGCCTCAGTGGAGGTTCTACCGGGGAGCTGTTTTTT. Its protein product is CASSLSGGSTGELFF.